This T cell receptor beta chain came from a study of Ad26.COV2.S vaccination and SARS-CoV-2 variants. Study context: Into the muscle, Ad26.COV2.S was dosed once or twice, 56 days apart.

Whole-study results and caveats: There was a possibility that the TCR breadth and depth analyses underestimated total T cell responses.

Profiled with immunoSEQ multiplex PCR; TCRdb holds only in-frame clones, not every one. This sample has about 420,000 clones, with around 89% found just once. Treatment specified: some 20 received Ad26.COV2.S at low or high dose, single or two shots; a few received placebo; per-sample allocation not given. Specimens were obtained on day 63 following the first vaccine or placebo injection. Spike of the Wuhan-strain SARS-CoV-2 was expressed by an Ad26 vector, which formed the vaccine. Remarks on this clone: Its specificity is unknown. Distinct nucleotide sequences in the sample also encode this CDR3.

V shed 2 bases and J shed 7 bases, with 3 bases lying between them. The CDR3 consists of 11 residues. This clonotype originated in a person aged 18-65 years who received the Ad26.COV2.S COVID-19 vaccine or a placebo. Sample: peripheral blood, taken in a trial of Ad26.COV2.S vaccine versus placebo. V gene TRBV12-3 or TRBV12-4 combines with J gene TRBJ2-1; the D is unclear. The CDR3 nucleotides are TGTGCCAGCAGTTTAAATAATGAGCAGTTCTTC. It is translated as CASSLNNEQFF.